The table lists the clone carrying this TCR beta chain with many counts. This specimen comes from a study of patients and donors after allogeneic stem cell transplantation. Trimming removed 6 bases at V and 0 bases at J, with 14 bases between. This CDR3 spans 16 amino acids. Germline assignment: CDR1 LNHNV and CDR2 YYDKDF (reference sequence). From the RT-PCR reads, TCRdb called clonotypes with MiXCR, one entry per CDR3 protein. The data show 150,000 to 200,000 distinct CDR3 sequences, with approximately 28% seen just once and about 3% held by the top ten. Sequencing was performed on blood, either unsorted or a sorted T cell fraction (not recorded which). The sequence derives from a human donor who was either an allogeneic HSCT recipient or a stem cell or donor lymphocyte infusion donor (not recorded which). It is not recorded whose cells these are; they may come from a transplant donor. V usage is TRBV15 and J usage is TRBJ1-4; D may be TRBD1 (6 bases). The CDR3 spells CATRAEKGATNEKLFF. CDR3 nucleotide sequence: TGTGCCACCAGGGCCGAGAAGGGGGCAACTAATGAAAAACTGTTTTTT.